Below are 10 T cell receptor beta chains sequenced from a single sample in a study of blood T cell repertoires in COVID-19. Some clones are missing from TCRdb's copy, which holds only in-frame ones; the method was immunoSEQ multiplex PCR. The table records approximately 300,000 clones, roughly 90% of them present only once. Input material: peripheral blood. These receptors all come from a woman in her 50s with active or convalescent COVID-19.

The chain combines TRBV7-2 with TRBJ1-1; maybe TRBD1 (5 bases). Trimming removed 5 bases at V and 2 bases at J, with 12 bases between. CDR3 length: 14 amino acids. From germline, CDR1 is SGHTA and CDR2 FQGNSA. DNA of the CDR3: TGTGCCAGCAGCCCTGGGGGGATCAACACTGAAGCTTTCTTT. Translated: CASSPGGINTEAFF.

This sequence joins TRBV3-1 (or the pseudogene TRBV3-2) and TRBJ2-1; D possibly corresponds to TRBD2 (6 bases). The CDR3 loop spans 13 amino acids. Germline-derived CDR1 and CDR2 are LGHDT and YNNKEL (reference sequence). The V gene lost 4 bases and the J gene lost 10 bases, with 14 bases spanning the gap. CDR3 nucleotides: TGTGCCAGCAGCCCCGGGGGAATACGGGAGCAGTTCTTC. It is translated as CASSPGGIREQFF.

The chain combines TRBV5-1 with TRBJ1-1, with a possible D match to TRBD1 (5 bases). The CDR3 extends over 15 amino acids. Germline V gene sequence: CDR1 SGHRS, CDR2 YFSETQ. Trimming cost V 1 base and J 1 base, with 11 bases left between them. CDR3 in DNA: TGCGCCAGCAGCTTGTTTTCGACAGCGAACACTGAAGCTTTCTTT. Protein: CASSLFSTANTEAFF.

The chain is built from TRBV3-1 (or the pseudogene TRBV3-2) and TRBJ2-1; D is unresolved. This CDR3 is 13 amino acids long. The V and J ends lost 0 bases and 9 bases respectively, with 9 bases between them. CDR1 LGHDT and CDR2 YNNKEL come from the germline V gene (reference sequence). The CDR3 DNA reads as TGTGCCAGCAGCCAAGATGGTAGGAGTGAGCAGTTCTTC. Amino acid sequence: CASSQDGRSEQFF.

This chain links TRBV20-1 with TRBJ2-1, with 8 nucleotides matching TRBD2. This CDR3 has 11 residues. Germline V gene lookup returns CDR1 DFQATT and CDR2 SNEGSKA (reference sequence). With 5 bases clipped from V and 8 bases from J, the junction kept 2 bases outside the gene matches. CDR3 protein: CSAGLADEQFF. In DNA, the CDR3 is TGCAGTGCTGGACTAGCCGATGAGCAGTTCTTC.

The chain links TRBV7-2 to TRBJ1-6; no clear D gene. Looked up from germline, CDR1 is SGHTA and CDR2 is FQGNSA. Trimming left V 2 bases short and J 3 bases short, with 5 bases between. The CDR3 spans 14 residues. The CDR3: CASSLLLYNSPLHF. The CDR3 DNA sequence: TGTGCCAGCAGCTTACTCCTCTATAATTCACCCCTCCACTTT. Full variable domain (remainder filled in from reference TRBV7-2 and TRBJ1-6): GAGVSQSPSNKVTEKGKDVELRCDPISGHTALYWYRQSLGQGLEFLIYFQGNSAPDKSGLPSDRFSAERTGGSVSTLTIQRTQQEDSAVYLCASSLLLYNSPLHFGNGTRLTVT.

This clone has a single count. The chain links TRBV7-2 to TRBJ1-1; tentatively, D is TRBD1 (6 bases). This CDR3 has 15 residues. The germline V and J ends were trimmed by 3 bases and 4 bases, with 15 bases remaining between them. The germline gives CDR1 SGHTA, CDR2 FQGNSA. Written as DNA, the CDR3 is TGTGCCAGCAGCTTCAGGGGAGGGGTAAGCACTGAAGCTTTCTTT. This encodes CASSFRGGVSTEAFF.

The chain carries TRBV27 and TRBJ2-1; 8 bases map to TRBD2. The CDR3 is made up of 15 amino acids. Germline V gives CDR1 MNHEY, CDR2 SMNVEV (reference sequence). J was trimmed by 4 bases and V by 3 bases; bases with no gene match: 5. The CDR3: CASSFRREEYNEQFF. CDR3 DNA sequence: TGTGCCAGCAGTTTCCGGCGGGAGGAGTACAATGAGCAGTTCTTC.

Notes on this clone: The sample contains more than one DNA sequence encoding this CDR3. J is TRBJ1-5 and V is TRBV18; 7 bases map to TRBD1. The CDR3 totals 13 residues. Losses at the gene ends were 4 bases for V and 5 bases for J; bases not matched to a gene: 2. Per germline, CDR1 KGHSH and CDR2 LQKENI. The CDR3 nucleotides are TGTGCCAGCTCACTCGACAGGGATCAGCCCCAGCATTTT. It encodes CASSLDRDQPQHF.

This chain uses TRBV3-1 (or the pseudogene TRBV3-2) with TRBJ1-2; TRBD1 matches 7 bases. Germline trimming cut 4 bases from V and 6 bases from J; bases unmatched to any gene: 11. CDR1 is LGHDT and CDR2 is YNNKEL in the germline V gene (reference sequence). The CDR3 has 15 amino acids. In DNA form, the CDR3 reads TGTGCCAGCAGCCGCTTGGGGACAGTTAAGAATGGCTACACCTTC. Its protein product is CASSRLGTVKNGYTF.